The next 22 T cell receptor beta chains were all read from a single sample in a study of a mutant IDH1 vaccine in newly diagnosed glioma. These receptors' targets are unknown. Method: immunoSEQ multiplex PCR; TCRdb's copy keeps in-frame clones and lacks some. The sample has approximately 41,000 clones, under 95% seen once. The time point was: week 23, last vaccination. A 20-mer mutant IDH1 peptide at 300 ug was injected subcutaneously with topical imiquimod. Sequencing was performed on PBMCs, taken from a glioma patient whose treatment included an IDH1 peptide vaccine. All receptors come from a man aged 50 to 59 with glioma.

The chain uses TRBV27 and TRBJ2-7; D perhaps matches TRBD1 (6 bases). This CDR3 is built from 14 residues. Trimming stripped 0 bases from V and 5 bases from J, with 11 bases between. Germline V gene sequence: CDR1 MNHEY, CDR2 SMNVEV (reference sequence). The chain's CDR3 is CASSLSRQGNEQYF. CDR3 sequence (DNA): TGTGCCAGCAGTTTATCTCGGCAGGGGAACGAGCAGTACTTC.

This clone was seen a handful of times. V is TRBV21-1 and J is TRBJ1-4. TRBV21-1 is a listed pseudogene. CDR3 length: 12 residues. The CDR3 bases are TGTGCCAGCAGCAAACCGAATGAAAAACTGTTTTTT. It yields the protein CASSKPNEKLFF.

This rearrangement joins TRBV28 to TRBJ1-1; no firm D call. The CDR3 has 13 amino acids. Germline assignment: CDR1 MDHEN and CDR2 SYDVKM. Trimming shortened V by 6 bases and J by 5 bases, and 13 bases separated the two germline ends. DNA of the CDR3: TGTGCCAGCAGCCCCCCGAGGGTTACTGAAGCTTTCTTT. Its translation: CASSPPRVTEAFF. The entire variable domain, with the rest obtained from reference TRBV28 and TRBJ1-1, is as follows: DVKVTQSSRYLVKRTGEKVFLECVQDMDHENMFWYRQDPGLGLRLIYFSYDVKMKEKGDIPEGYSVSREKKERFSLILESASTNQTSMYLCASSPPRVTEAFFGQGTRLTVV.

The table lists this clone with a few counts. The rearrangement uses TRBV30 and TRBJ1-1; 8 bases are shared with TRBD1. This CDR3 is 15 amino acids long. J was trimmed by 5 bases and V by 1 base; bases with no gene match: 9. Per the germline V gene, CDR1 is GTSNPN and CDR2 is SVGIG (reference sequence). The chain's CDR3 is CAWSDPRQGRTEAFF. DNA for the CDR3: TGTGCCTGGAGTGACCCTAGACAGGGGAGGACTGAAGCTTTCTTT.

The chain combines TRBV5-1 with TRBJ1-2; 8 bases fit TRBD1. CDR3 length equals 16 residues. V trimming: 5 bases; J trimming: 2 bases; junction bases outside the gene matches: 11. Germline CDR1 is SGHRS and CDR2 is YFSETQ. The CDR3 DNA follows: TGCGCCAGCAGGACATCAGGGGGCGGAGTGAACTATGGCTACACCTTC. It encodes CASRTSGGGVNYGYTF. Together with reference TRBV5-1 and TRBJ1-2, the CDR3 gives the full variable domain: KAGVTQTPRYLIKTRGQQVTLSCSPISGHRSVSWYQQTPGQGLQFLFEYFSETQRNKGNFPGRFSGRQFSNSRSEMNVSTLELGDSALYLCASRTSGGGVNYGYTFGSGTRLTVV.

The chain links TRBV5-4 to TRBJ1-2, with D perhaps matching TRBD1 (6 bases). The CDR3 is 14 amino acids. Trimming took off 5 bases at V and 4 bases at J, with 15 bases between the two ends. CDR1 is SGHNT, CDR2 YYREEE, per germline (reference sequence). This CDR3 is CASSLRGEGYGYTF. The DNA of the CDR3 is TGTGCCAGCAGTTTGAGGGGGGAGGGCTATGGCTACACCTTC.

CDR3 amino acids: CASRKDGEGQPQHF. For the CDR3, the DNA is TGTGCCAGTAGAAAGGACGGAGAAGGACAGCCCCAGCATTTT. The chain links TRBV19 to TRBJ1-5; D is unclear. The CDR3 is 14 amino acids. V dropped 6 bases and J dropped 7 bases, with 16 bases sitting between them. The germline gives CDR1 LNHDA, CDR2 SQIVND (reference sequence).

The CDR3 nucleotides are TGTGCCAGCAGCTTAGCTGACACAAGGACAGGCCCCACAGATACGCAGTATTTT. Translation gives CASSLADTRTGPTDTQYF. The chain uses TRBV7-9 and TRBJ2-3; 7 bases fit TRBD1. V dropped 0 bases and J dropped 2; count of bases not matched to a gene: 11. CDR1 and CDR2 (germline): SEHNR, FQNEAQ (reference sequence). The length of the CDR3 is 18 residues.

The CDR3 spells CASSPRTKATEQYF. The CDR3 nucleotides are TGTGCCAGCAGCCCGCGCACCAAAGCTACCGAGCAGTACTTC. The V and J genes are TRBV11-3 and TRBJ2-7; no clear D. The CDR3 is 14 amino acids. Germline V CDR1 and CDR2: SGHNT, YENEEA. V lost 5 bases, J lost 6 bases, and 17 bases lay in between.

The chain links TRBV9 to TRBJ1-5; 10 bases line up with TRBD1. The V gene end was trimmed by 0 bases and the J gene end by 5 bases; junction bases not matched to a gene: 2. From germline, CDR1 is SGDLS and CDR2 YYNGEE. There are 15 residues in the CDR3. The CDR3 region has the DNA TGTGCCAGCAGCGTAGGGACAGGGGGGGATCAGCCCCAGCATTTT. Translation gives CASSVGTGGDQPQHF.

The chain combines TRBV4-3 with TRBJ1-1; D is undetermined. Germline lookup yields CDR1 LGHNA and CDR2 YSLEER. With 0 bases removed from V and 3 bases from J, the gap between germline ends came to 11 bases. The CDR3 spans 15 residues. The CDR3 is CASSQDTLGDTEAFF. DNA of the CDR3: TGCGCCAGCAGCCAAGATACGCTCGGGGACACTGAAGCTTTCTTT.

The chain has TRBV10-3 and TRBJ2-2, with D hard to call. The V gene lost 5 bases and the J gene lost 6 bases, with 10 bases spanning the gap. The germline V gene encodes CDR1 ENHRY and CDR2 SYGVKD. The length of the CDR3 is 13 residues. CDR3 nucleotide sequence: TGTGCCATCAGTAACCGTATGCCCGGGGAGCTGTTTTTT. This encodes CAISNRMPGELFF.

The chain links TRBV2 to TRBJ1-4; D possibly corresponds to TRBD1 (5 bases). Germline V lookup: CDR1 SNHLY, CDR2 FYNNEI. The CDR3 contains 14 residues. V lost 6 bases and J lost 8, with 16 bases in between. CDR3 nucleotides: TGTGCCAGCAGCCTGGACTCGGGGGGGGAAAAACTGTTTTTT. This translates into CASSLDSGGEKLFF. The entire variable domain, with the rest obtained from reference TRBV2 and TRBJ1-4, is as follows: EPEVTQTPSHQVTQMGQEVILRCVPISNHLYFYWYRQILGQKVEFLVSFYNNEISEKSEIFDDQFSVERPDGSNFTLKIRSTKLEDSAMYFCASSLDSGGEKLFFGSGTQLSVL.

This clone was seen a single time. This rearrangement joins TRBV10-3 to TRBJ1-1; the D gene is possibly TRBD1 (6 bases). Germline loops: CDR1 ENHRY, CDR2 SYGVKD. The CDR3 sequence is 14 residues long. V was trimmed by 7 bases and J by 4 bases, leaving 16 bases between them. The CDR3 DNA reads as TGTGCCATCACCCCCACAGGGCCGGGCACTGAAGCTTTCTTT. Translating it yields CAITPTGPGTEAFF.

CDR3 residues: CASSLDQYGYTF. CDR3 nucleotides: TGTGCCAGCAGCTTAGACCAATATGGCTACACCTTC. The genes are TRBV7-9 and TRBJ1-2; no clear D gene. The CDR3 spans 12 residues. Germline CDR1 reads SEHNR; CDR2 reads FQNEAQ (reference sequence). Trimming stripped 1 base from V and 5 bases from J, with 5 bases between.

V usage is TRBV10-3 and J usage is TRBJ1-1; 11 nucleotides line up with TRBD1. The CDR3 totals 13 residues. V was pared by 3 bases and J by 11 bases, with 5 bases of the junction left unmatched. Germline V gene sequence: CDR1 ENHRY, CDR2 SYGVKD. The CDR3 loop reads CAISERDRGWAFF. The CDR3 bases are TGTGCCATCAGTGAAAGGGACAGGGGGTGGGCTTTCTTT.

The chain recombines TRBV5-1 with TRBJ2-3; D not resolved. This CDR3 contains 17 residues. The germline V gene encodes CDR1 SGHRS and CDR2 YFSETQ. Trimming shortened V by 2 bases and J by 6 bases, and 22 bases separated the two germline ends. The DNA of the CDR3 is TGCGCCAGCAGCTTAGCACGGCAGCTCCTGCCCGGGGATACGCAGTATTTT. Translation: CASSLARQLLPGDTQYF.

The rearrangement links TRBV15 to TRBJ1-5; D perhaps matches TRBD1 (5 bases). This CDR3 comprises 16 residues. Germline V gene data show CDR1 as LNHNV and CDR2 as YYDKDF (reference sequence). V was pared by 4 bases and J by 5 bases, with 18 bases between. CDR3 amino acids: CATSTLGQGIDQPQHF. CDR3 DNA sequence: TGTGCCACCAGCACTCTGGGGCAGGGCATCGATCAGCCCCAGCATTTT.

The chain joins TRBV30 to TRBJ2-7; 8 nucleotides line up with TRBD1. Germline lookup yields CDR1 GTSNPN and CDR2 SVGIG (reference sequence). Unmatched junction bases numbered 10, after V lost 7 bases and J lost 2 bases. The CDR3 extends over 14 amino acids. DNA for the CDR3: TGTGCCTCCACGAGCAGACAGGGGACCTACGAGCAGTACTTC. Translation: CASTSRQGTYEQYF.

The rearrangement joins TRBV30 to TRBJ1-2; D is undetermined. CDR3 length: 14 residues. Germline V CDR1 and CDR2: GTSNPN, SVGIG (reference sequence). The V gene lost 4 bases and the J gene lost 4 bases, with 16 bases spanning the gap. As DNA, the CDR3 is TGTGCCTGGATGGCCCCAGGTCGGAGCTATGGCTACACCTTC. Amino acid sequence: CAWMAPGRSYGYTF.

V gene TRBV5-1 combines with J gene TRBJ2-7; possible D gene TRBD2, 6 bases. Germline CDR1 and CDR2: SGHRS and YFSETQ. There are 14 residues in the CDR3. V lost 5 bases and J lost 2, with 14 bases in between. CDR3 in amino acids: CASSFGGLAYEQYF. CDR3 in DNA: TGCGCCAGCAGTTTTGGGGGACTCGCCTACGAGCAGTACTTC.

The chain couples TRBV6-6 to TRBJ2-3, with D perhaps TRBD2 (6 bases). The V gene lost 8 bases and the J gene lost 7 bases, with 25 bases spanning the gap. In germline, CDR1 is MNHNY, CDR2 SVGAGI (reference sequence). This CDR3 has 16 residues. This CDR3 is CASSGFFGPAGNTQYF. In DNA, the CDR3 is TGTGCCAGCTCAGGGTTTTTTGGGCCCGCGGGAAATACGCAGTATTTT.